This is a list of T cell receptor beta chains from one sample in a study of OX40 agonist ivuxolimab in advanced cancers. Here immunoSEQ multiplex PCR was the method, and the copy in TCRdb shows in-frame clones only, minus some. This sample yields around 65,000 clones, of which about three quarters are seen a single time; under 2.5% belongs to the top ten. Sequences were derived from CD4+ or CD8+ T cells sorted from blood, sampled in a trial of the OX40 agonist ivuxolimab. These receptors came from an adult with an advanced solid tumor such as melanoma, head and neck, liver or kidney cancer. Each CDR3 is given with its conserved first and last residue. A D gene is named only where the DNA matches it firmly. The listing skips clone size in some rows; elsewhere it reads once, few, many or a size class.

>few|TRBV5-1|TRBJ1-6|NA
TGCGCCAGCAGCTTTCAGCCGGGAGGTGGGGGTTCACCCCTCCACTTT
CASSFQPGGGGSPLHF
>NA|TRBV13|TRBJ2-3|NA
TGTGCCAGCAGCTTAAAACAGGGCCTCACAGATACGCAGTATTTT
CASSLKQGLTDTQYF
>NA|TRBV5-1|TRBJ2-6|TRBD1
TGCGCCAGCAGCATGCCTACAGGGGGCGCTTCTGGGGCCAACGTCCTGACTTTC
CASSMPTGGASGANVLTF
>NA|TRBV7-9|TRBJ1-2|NA
TGTGCCAGCAGCTTAGCTACCCCAGGGTTTCGTGGCTACACCTTC
CASSLATPGFRGYTF
>NA|TRBV19|TRBJ2-7|NA
TGTGCCAGTAGTATCGGAACAGGGTTAAGGGAGCAGTACTTC
CASSIGTGLREQYF
>NA|TRBV5-1|TRBJ2-7|TRBD2
TGCGCCAGCAGCTTCGGGACTAGCGGGATCCCTTTAACCTACGAGCAGTACTTC
CASSFGTSGIPLTYEQYF
>NA|TRBV25-1|TRBJ2-7|TRBD2
TGTGCCAGCAGTGACCCCGGGACTAGCGCGCACGAGCAGTACTTC
CASSDPGTSAHEQYF
>medium-sized|TRBV30|TRBJ1-1|NA
TGTGCCTGGAGTGGGACGGCGAACACTGAAGCTTTCTTT
CAWSGTANTEAFF
>NA|TRBV5-1|TRBJ2-1|TRBD2
TGCGCCAGCAGCTTGGGGACTAGCGGCAACAATGAGCAGTTCTTC
CASSLGTSGNNEQFF
>once|TRBV28|TRBJ2-7|TRBD2
TGTGCCAGCAGTTCCTCACTAGCGGGAGGGCGGGAGCAGTACTTC
CASSSSLAGGREQYF
>few|TRBV15|TRBJ1-2|NA
TGTGCCACCAGGAGAGATGGGTGGGGTATCCCCTATGGCTACACCTTC
CATRRDGWGIPYGYTF
>once|TRBV18|TRBJ2-5|NA
TGTGCCAGCTCACCATTTGGGAGCACAGAGACCCAGTACTTC
CASSPFGSTETQYF
>NA|TRBV7-2|TRBJ2-5|NA
TGTGCCAGCAGCTTAGTGGCCGGGGGGCAACAAGAGACCCAGTACTTC
CASSLVAGGQQETQYF
>NA|TRBV28|TRBJ2-1|TRBD2
TGTGCCAGCAGTACTCTCACTAGCGGGAAGCAGTTCTTC
CASSTLTSGKQFF
>NA|TRBV7-2|TRBJ1-2|NA
TGTGCCAGCAGTCCCGGATGGTATGGCTACACCTTC
CASSPGWYGYTF
>NA|TRBV7-2|TRBJ2-2|NA
TGTGCCAGCAGCTTCCCAGGGTCCGGGGAGCTGTTTTTT
CASSFPGSGELFF
>few|TRBV23-1|TRBJ2-5|NA
TGCGCCAGCAGTCCCCCCAACGGGGGTCAAGAGACCCAGTACTTC
CASSPPNGGQETQYF
>NA|TRBV28|TRBJ1-2|NA
TGTGCCAGCAGTCTCCGACAGTTCGGCTACACCTTC
CASSLRQFGYTF
>NA|TRBV27|TRBJ1-5|NA
TGTGCCAGCAGTGCCGGGACGGCATATAGCAATCAGCCCCAGCATTTT
CASSAGTAYSNQPQHF
>NA|TRBV5-1|TRBJ1-1|NA
TGCGCCAGCAGCTTGGAAGGGCCCGCTACTGAAGCTTTCTTT
CASSLEGPATEAFF
>once|TRBV2|TRBJ2-1|TRBD2
TGTGCCAGCAGTGAACTAGCGGGAGCCCGGTTGGATAATGAGCAGTTCTTC
CASSELAGARLDNEQFF
>few|TRBV4-1|TRBJ2-1|TRBD2
TGCGCCAGCAGCCCTGGGACTAGCGGGGGCTATGAGCAGTTCTTC
CASSPGTSGGYEQFF
>NA|TRBV19|TRBJ2-3|NA
TGTGCCAGTAGAGGGAGGACTGCAACTAGCACAGATACGCAGTATTTT
CASRGRTATSTDTQYF
>once|TRBV5-1|TRBJ2-1|TRBD2
TGCGCCAGCAGCTCCCAAGCGGGATCCTACAATGAGCAGTTCTTC
CASSSQAGSYNEQFF
>NA|TRBV27|TRBJ1-5|NA
TGTGCCAGCAGCCGAAGTCGGGGGCTCAATCAGCCCCAGCATTTT
CASSRSRGLNQPQHF
>NA|TRBV5-1|TRBJ2-5|TRBD2
TGCGCCAGCAGCTTTTTAGCGGGAAGGGAAGAGACCCAGTACTTC
CASSFLAGREETQYF
>NA|TRBV9|TRBJ2-1|NA
TGTGCCAGCAGCGTCAGGGGAGGCAATGAGCAGTTCTTC
CASSVRGGNEQFF
>few|TRBV6-5|TRBJ1-1|TRBD1
TGTGCCAGCACCGCGGACAGGGGTAAAACTGAAGCTTTCTTT
CASTADRGKTEAFF
>NA|TRBV6-5|TRBJ2-6|NA
TGTGCCAGCAGTTTACAGGGCCCCGGGGCCAACGTCCTGACTTTC
CASSLQGPGANVLTF